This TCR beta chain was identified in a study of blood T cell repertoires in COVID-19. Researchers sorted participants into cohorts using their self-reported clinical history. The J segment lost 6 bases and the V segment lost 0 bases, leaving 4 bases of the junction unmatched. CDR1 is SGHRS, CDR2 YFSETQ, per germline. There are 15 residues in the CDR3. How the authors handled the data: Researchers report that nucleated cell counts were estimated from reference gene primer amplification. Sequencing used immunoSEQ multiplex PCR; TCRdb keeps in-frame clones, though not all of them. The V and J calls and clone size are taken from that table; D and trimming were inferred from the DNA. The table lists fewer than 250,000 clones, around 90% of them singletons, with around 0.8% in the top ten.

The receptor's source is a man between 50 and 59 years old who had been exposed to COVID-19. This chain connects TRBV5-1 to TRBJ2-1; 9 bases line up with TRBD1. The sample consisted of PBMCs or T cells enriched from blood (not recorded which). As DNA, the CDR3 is TGCGCCAGCAGCTTGGAACAGGGGGCGCCCAATGAGCAGTTCTTC. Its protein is CASSLEQGAPNEQFF.